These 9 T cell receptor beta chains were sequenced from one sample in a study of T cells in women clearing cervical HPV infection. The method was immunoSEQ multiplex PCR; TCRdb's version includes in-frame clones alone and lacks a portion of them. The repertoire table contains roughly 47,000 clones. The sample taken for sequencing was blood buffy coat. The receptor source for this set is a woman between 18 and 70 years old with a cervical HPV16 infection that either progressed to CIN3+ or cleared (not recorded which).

The sequenced CDR3 bases are TGTGCCAGTAGTATAGGCGGAGTCTATGGC. It specifies CASSIGGVYG. The whole CDR3 sequence is CASSIGGVYGYTF. The rearrangement joins TRBV19 to TRBJ1-2; D uncertain. The CDR3 end is not reached by the read, which stops 3 residues before it; the germline J gene fills it in. V was trimmed by 1 base and J by 4 bases, leaving 7 bases between them. The CDR3 loop spans 13 amino acids. In germline, CDR1 is LNHDA, CDR2 SQIVND (reference sequence).

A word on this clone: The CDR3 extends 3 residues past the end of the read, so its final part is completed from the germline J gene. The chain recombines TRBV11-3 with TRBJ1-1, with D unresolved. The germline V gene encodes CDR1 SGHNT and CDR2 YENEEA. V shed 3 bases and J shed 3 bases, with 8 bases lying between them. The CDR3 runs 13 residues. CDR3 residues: CASSLSGYTEAFF. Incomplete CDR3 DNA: TGTGCCAGCAGCTTGTCCGGGTACACTGAA.

The CDR3 region is CASSPRGDMANDYTF. The CDR3 DNA, read in part, is TGTGCCAGCTCACCCAGGGGGGACATGGCAAATGAC. The rearrangement uses TRBV18 and TRBJ1-2; 7 nucleotides match TRBD1. The read is 3 residues too short to cover the CDR3 end, so that end is filled in from the germline J gene. This CDR3 is 15 amino acids long. The V gene's germline CDR1 is KGHSH and CDR2 LQKENI.

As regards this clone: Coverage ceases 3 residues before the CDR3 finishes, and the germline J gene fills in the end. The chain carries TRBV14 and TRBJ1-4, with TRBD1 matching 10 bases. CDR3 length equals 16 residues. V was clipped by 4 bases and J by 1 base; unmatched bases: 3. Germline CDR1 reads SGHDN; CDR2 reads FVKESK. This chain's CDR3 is CASSLWTGGTNEKLFF. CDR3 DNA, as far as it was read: TGTGCCAGCAGCCTCTGGACAGGGGGAACTAATGAAAAA.

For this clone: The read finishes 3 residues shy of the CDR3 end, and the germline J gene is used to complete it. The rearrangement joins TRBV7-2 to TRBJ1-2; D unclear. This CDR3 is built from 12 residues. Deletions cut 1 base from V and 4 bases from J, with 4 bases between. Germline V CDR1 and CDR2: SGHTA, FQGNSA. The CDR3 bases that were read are TGTGCCAGCAGCTTAGGAGGCTATGGC. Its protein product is CASSLGGYG. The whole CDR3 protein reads CASSLGGYGYTF.

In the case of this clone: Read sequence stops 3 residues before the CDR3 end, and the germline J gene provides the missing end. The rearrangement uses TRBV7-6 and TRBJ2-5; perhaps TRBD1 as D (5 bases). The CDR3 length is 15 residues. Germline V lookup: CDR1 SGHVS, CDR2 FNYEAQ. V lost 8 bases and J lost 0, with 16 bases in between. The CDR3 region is CASSKDIRYQETQYF. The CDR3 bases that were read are TGTGCCAGCTCTAAGGACATACGGTACCAAGAGACC.

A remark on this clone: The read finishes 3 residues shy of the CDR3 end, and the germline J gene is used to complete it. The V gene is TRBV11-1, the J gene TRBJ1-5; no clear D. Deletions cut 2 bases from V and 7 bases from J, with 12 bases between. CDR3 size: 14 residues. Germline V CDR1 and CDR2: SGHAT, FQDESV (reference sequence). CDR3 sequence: CASSLLGEGQPQHF. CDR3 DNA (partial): TGTGCCAGCAGCTTACTCGGGGAAGGGCAGCCC. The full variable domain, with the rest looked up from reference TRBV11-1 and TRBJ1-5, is EAEVAQSPRYKITEKSQAVAFWCDPISGHATLYWYRQILGQGPELLVQFQDESVVDDSQLPKDRFSAERLKGVDSTLKIQPAELGDSAMYLCASSLLGEGQPQHFGDGTRLSIL.

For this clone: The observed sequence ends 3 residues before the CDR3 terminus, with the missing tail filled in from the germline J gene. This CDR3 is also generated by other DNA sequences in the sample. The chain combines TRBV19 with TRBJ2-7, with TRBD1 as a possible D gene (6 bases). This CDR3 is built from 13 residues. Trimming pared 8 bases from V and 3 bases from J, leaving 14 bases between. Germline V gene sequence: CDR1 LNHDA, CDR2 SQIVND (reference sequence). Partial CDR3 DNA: TGTGCCAGTTCCGCAGGGGCTGACTACGAG. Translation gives CASSAGADYE. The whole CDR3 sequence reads CASSAGADYEQYF.

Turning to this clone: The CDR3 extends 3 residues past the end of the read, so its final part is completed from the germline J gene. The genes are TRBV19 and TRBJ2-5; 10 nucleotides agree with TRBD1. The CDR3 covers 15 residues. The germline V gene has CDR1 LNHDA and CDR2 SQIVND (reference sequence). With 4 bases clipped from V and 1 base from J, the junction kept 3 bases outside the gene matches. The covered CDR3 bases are TGTGCCAGTAGTAGGGGACAGGGGAGCCAAGAGACC. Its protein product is CASSRGQGSQET. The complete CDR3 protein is CASSRGQGSQETQYF.